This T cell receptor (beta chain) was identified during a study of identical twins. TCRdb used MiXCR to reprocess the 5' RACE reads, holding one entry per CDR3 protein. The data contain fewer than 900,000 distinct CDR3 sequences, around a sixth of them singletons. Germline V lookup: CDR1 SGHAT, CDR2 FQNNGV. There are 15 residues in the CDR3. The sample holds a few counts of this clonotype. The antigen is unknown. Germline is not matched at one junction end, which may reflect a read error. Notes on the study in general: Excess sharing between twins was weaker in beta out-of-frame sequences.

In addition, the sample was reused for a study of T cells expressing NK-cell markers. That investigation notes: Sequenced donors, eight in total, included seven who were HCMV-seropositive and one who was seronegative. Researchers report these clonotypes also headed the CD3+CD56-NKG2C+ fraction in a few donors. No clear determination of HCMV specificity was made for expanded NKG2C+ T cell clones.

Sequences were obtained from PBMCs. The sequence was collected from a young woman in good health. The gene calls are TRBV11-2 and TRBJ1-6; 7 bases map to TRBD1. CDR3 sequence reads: CASSLLGQSNTPLHF. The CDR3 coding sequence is TGTGCCAGCAGCTTATTGGGACAGAGTAATACACCCCTCCACTTT. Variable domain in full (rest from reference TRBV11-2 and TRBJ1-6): EAGVAQSPRYKIIEKRQSVAFWCNPISGHATLYWYQQILGQGPKLLIQFQNNGVVDDSQLPKDRFSAERLKGVDSTLKIQPAKLEDSAVYLCASSLLGQSNTPLHFGNGTRLTVT.